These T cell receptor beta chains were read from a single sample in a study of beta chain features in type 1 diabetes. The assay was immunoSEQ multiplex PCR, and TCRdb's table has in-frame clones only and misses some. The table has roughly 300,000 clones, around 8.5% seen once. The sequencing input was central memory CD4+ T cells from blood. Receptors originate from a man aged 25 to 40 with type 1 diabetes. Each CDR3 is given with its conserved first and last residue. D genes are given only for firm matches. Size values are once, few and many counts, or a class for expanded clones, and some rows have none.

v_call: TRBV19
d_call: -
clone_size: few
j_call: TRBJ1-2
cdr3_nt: TGTGCCAGTAGTATCGGGACGCAATTAAACTATGGCTACACCTTC
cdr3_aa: CASSIGTQLNYGYTF

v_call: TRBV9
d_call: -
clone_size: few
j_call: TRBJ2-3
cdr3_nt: TGTGCCAGCAGCTCAAGGACTGGCAGGGATACGCAGTATTTT
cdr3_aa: CASSSRTGRDTQYF

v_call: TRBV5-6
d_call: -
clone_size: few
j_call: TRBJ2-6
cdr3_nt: TGTGCCAGCAGCTTGAGAGGGGGCTCTGGGGCCAACGTCCTGACTTTC
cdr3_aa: CASSLRGGSGANVLTF

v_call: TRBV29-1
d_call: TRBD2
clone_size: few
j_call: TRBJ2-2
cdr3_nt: TGCAGCGTTGCGGGAGGGCTTATTAACACCGGGGAGCTGTTTTTT
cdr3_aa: CSVAGGLINTGELFF

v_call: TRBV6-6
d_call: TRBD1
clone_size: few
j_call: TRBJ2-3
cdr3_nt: TGTGCCAGCAGTACGACAGGGGTGACAGATACGCAGTATTTT
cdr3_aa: CASSTTGVTDTQYF

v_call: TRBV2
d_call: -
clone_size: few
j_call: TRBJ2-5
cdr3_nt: TGTGCCAGCAGGGACAGCGGGGTGGAGACCCAGTACTTC
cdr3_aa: CASRDSGVETQYF

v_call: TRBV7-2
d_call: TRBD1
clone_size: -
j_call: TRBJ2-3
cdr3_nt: TGTGCCAGCAGCCCCACCGGGACAGCGACAGATACGCAGTATTTT
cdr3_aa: CASSPTGTATDTQYF

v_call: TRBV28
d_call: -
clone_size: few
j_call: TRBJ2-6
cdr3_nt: TGTGCCAGCAGTCCCCCCGGGGTTGACGGGGCCAACGTCCTGACTTTC
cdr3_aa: CASSPPGVDGANVLTF

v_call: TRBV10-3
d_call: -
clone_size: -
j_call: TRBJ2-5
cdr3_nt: TGTGCCATCTGTGATGGGCGGAGACTCCAAGAGACCCAGTACTTC
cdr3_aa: CAICDGRRLQETQYF

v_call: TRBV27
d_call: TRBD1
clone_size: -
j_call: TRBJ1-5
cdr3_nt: TGTGCCAGCAGTAAGCGACAGGGGACCGGTCAGCCCCAGCATTTT
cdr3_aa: CASSKRQGTGQPQHF

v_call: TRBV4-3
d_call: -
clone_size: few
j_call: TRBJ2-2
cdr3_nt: TGCGCCAGCAGCAAGGGGCCCACCGGGGAGCTGTTTTTT
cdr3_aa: CASSKGPTGELFF

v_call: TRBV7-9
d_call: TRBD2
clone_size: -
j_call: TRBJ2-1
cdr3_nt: TGTGCCAGCAGCTTAGGCGTTGGGACTAAGCAGTTCTTC
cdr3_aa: CASSLGVGTKQFF

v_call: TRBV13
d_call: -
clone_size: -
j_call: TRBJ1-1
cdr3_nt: TGTGCCAGCAGCTCAGGGGCGTCCCCCACTGAAGCTTTCTTT
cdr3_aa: CASSSGASPTEAFF

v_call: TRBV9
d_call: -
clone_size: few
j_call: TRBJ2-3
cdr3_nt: TGTGCCAGCAGCGTAGGAGAGCACACAGATACGCAGTATTTT
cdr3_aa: CASSVGEHTDTQYF

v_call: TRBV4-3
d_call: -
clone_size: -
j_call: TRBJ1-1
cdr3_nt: TGCGCCAGCAGCCAAGATTACTTACAGAACACTGAAGCTTTCTTT
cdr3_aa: CASSQDYLQNTEAFF

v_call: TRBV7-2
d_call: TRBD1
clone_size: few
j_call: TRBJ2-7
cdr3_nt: TGTGCCAGCAGCCCACGACAGGGGTTAGAGCAGTACTTC
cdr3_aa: CASSPRQGLEQYF

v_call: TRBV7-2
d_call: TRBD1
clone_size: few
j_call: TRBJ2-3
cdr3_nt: TGTGCCAGCAGCTTAGATGCCAGGGGGCTTGCAGATACGCAGTATTTT
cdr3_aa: CASSLDARGLADTQYF

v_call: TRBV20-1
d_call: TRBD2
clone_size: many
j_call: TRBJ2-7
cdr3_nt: TGTACTGTAGCGGGGGACCACGAGCAGTACTTC
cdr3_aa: CTVAGDHEQYF

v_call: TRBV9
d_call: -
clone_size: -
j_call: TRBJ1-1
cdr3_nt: TGTGCCAGCAGGCGATCTCTCAACACTGAAGCTTTCTTT
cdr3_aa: CASRRSLNTEAFF

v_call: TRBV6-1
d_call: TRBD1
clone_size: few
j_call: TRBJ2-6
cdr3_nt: TGTGCCAGCAGTGCCAGGACAGGGAATCGAAAGGGCTCTGGGGCCAACGTCCTGACTTTC
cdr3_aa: CASSARTGNRKGSGANVLTF

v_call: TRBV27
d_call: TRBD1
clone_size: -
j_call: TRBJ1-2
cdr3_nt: TGTGCCAGCAGCCCGACAGGGGGCGCCTATGGCTACACCTTC
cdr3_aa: CASSPTGGAYGYTF

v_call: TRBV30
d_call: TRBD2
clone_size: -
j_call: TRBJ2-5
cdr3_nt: TGTGCCTGGGGGCCGGGACTAGCGGGCCGGGGGACCCAGTACTTC
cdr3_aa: CAWGPGLAGRGTQYF

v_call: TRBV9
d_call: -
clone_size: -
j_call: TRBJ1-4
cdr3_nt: TGTGCCAGCAGCGGGGGACGGGGAGCTGGAAAACTGTTTTTT
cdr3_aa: CASSGGRGAGKLFF

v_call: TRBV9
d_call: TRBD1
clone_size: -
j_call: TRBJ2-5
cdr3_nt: TGTGCCAGCAGCGCTCAGGACAGGGGAAAGACCCAGTACTTC
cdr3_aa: CASSAQDRGKTQYF

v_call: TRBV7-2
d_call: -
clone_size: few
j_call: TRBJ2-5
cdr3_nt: TGTGCCAGCAGCAGAGACCGGGCCTTAGATCCTCGGTACTTC
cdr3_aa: CASSRDRALDPRYF

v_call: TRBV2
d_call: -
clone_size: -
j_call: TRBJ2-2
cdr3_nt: TGTGCCAGTCTCTCAGGTTACACCGGGGAGCTGTTTTTT
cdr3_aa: CASLSGYTGELFF

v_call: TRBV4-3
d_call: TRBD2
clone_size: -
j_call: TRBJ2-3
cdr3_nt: TGCGCCAGCAGCCAAGGGCTAGCGGGGTCTCAGCAAGGTACGCAGTATTTT
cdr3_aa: CASSQGLAGSQQGTQYF

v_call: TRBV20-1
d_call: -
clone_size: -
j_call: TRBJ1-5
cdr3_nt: TGCAGTGCCAGCTCAAATCAGCCCCAGCATTTT
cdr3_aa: CSASSNQPQHF

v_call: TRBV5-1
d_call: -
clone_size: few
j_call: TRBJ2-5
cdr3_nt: TGCGCCAGCAGCTTTCCGGAGTTGGAGACCCAGTACTTC
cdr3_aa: CASSFPELETQYF

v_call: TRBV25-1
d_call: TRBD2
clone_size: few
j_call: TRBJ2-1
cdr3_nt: TGTGCCAGCAGTGAAGCGGGGGGGCCAAGCAATGAGCAGTTCTTC
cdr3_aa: CASSEAGGPSNEQFF

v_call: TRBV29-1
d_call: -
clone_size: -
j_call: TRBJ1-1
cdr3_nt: TGCAGCGGCGGCGGGATTCTGAACACTGAAGCTTTCTTT
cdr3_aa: CSGGGILNTEAFF

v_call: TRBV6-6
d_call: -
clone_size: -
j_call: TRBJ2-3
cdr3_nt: TGTGCCAGCAGTTACTCAAGCCTAGCAACGCAGTATTTT
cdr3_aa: CASSYSSLATQYF

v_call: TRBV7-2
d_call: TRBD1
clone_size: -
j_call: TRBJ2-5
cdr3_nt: TGTGCCAGCAGGCCACCTGGGACAGCTACTCCGGAGACCCAGTACTTC
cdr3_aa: CASRPPGTATPETQYF

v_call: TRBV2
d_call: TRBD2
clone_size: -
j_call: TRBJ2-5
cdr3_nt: TGTGCCAGCAAGGTTGGGCTAGCGGGGGGCCAAGAGACCCAGTACTTC
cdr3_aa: CASKVGLAGGQETQYF

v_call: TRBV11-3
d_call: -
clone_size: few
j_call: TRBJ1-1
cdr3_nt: TGTGCCAGCAGCCCGAGAACAGGGAACACTGAAGCTTTCTTT
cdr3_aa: CASSPRTGNTEAFF

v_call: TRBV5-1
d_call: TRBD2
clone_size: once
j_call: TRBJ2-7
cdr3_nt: TGCGCCAGCAGCTGGTCGGGAGGGAGAAACTACGAGCAGTACTTC
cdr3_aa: CASSWSGGRNYEQYF

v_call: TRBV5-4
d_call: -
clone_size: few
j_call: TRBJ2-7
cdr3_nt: TGTGCCAGCAGCCGCTCCGGGTTGGGATTAGCGTACGAGCAGTACTTC
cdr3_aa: CASSRSGLGLAYEQYF

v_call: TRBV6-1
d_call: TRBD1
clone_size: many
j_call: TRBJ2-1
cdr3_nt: TGTGCCAGCAGTGAACAGGGGGCGGTGAGCGATGAGCAGTTCTTC
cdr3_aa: CASSEQGAVSDEQFF

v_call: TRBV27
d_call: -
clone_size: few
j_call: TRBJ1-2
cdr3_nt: TGTGCCAGCAGTTGGGGGCAGTCGGGCTATGGCTACACCTTC
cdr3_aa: CASSWGQSGYGYTF

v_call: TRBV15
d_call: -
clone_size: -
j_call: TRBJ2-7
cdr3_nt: TGTGCCACCAGCCGACGGGGTGAGCAGTACTTC
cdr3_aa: CATSRRGEQYF

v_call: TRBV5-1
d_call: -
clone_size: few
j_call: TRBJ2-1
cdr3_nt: TGCGCCAGCAGCCCAGGACTGTATTTCAATGAGCAGTTCTTC
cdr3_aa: CASSPGLYFNEQFF

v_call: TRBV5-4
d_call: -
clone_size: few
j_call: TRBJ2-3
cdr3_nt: TGTGCCAGCAGCTTGAGGGATGCGGAAAATACGCAGTATTTT
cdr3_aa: CASSLRDAENTQYF

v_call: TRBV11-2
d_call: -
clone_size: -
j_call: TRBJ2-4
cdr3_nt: TGTGCCAGCAGCTTTTCGGTCAACATTCAGTACTTC
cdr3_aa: CASSFSVNIQYF

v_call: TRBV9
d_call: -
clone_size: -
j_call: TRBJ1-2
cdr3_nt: TGTGCCAGCAGCACCGGGACGATTGGCTATGGCTACACCTTC
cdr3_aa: CASSTGTIGYGYTF

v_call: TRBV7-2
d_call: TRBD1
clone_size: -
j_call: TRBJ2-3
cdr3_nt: TGTGCCAGCAGACACAGGGGGCTGGGTAAAGATACGCAGTATTTT
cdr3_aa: CASRHRGLGKDTQYF

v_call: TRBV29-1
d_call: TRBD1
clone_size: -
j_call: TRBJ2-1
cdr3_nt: TGCAGCGTTGATGGACAGGTAGGGCGCAATGAGCAGTTCTTC
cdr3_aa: CSVDGQVGRNEQFF

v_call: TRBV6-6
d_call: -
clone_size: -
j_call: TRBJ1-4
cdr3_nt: TGTGCCAGCAGTTCGGTCGCCAAGGAAAAACTGTTTTTT
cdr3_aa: CASSSVAKEKLFF

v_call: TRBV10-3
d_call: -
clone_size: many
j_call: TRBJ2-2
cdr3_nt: TGTGCCATCAGTGAGAAAGAGGAGGGGGAGCTGTTTTTT
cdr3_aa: CAISEKEEGELFF

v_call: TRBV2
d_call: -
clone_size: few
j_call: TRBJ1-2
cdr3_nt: TGTGCCAGCAGTGAGCAGGGGAACTATGGCTACACCTTC
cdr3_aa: CASSEQGNYGYTF

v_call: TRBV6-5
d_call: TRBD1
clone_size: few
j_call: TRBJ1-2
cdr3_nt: TGTGCCAGCAGAAAAGACAGGGGAGTTCGTGGCTACACCTTC
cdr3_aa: CASRKDRGVRGYTF

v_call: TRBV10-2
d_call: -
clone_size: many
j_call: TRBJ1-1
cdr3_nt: TGCGCCAGCAGTGAGCCGCCAGGGTGGGAGAACACTGAAGCTTTCTTT
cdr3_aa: CASSEPPGWENTEAFF

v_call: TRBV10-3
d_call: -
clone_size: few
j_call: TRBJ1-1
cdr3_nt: TGTGCCAGCAGTTACCGTCGGGAGATGGGCACTGAAGCTTTCTTT
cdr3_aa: CASSYRREMGTEAFF

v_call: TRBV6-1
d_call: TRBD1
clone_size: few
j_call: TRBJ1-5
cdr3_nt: TGTGCCCATAGGGGAGGGACAGGGAATCAGCCCCAGCATTTT
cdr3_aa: CAHRGGTGNQPQHF

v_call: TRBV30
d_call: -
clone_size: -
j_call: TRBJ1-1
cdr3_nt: TGTGCCTGGAGTGTACCGGCAGGGAGCACTGAAGCTTTCTTT
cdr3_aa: CAWSVPAGSTEAFF

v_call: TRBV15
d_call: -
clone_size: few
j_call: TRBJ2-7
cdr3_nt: TGTGCCACCAGCAGAGATATAAGCGAGCAGTACTTC
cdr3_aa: CATSRDISEQYF